This TCR beta chain was sequenced for a study of cytomegalovirus exposure and HLA in healthy donors. The PCR used 60 Vbeta and 13 Jbeta primers. The data were produced by immunoSEQ multiplex PCR, yet TCRdb's version contains in-frame clones alone and is incomplete. The table shows about 130,000 clones, with under 80% occurring only once. Findings and caveats of the study: As was reported, the HLA-A and HLA-B alleles of most subjects were accurately predicted from TCR beta sequences.

The CDR3 loop spans 14 amino acids. Losses at the gene ends were 4 bases for V and 2 bases for J; bases not matched to a gene: 4. CDR1 ENHRY and CDR2 SYGVKD come from the germline V gene. Concerning this clone: As yet, its antigen is unknown. This same CDR3 is encoded by further DNA sequences in the sample.

The V call is TRBV10-3, the J call TRBJ2-5; TRBD1 matches 7 bases. The sequence was collected from a man in his forties or fifties in good health and CMV-seropositive. Sample: PBMCs. The CDR3 region is CAISAPGQQETQYF. Written as DNA, the CDR3 is TGTGCCATCAGTGCCCCGGGACAGCAAGAGACCCAGTACTTC.